This T cell receptor beta chain was sequenced during a study of CD8 T cells in Susac syndrome. Random hexamers were used to reverse transcribe the RNA input (roughly 0.5 to 1 ug). TCRdb called the immunoSEQ multiplex PCR reads again in MiXCR, with one record for every CDR3 protein. This table has hundreds of thousands of distinct CDR3 sequences, roughly 95% appearing once. The length of the CDR3 is 14 residues. In germline, CDR1 is MDHEN, CDR2 SYDVKM. Trimming stripped 2 bases from V and 4 bases from J, with 11 bases between. Sequenced sample: CD4+ T cells from PBMCs. The chain recombines TRBV28 with TRBJ2-5; D is unresolved. This receptor was identified in a human donor with Susac syndrome. Here the CDR3 DNA reads TGTGCCAGCAGTTTAAATAGGTTCCCAGAGACCCAGTACTTC. Translating gives CASSLNRFPETQYF.